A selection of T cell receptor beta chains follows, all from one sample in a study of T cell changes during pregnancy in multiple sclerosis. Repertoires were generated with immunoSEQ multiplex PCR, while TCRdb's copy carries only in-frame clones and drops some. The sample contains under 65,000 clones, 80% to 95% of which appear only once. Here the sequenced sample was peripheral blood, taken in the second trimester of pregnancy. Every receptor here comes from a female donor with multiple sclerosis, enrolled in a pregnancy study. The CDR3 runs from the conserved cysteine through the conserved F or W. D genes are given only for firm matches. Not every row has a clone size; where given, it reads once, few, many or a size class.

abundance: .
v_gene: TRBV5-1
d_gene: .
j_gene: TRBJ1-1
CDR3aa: CASSLGEGEDTEAFF

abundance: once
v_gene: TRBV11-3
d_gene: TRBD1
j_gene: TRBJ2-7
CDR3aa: CASSSGQGSLEQYF

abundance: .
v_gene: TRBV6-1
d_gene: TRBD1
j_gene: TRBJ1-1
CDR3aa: CASSPRGPDSEAFF

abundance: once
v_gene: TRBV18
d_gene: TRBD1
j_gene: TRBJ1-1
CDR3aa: CASSPPDRGLGTEAFF

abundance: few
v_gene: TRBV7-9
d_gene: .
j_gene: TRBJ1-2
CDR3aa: CASGGVRTDYGYTF

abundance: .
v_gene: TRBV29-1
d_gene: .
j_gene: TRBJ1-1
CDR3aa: CSVQTTTEAFF

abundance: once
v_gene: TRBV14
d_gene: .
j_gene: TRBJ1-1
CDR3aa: CASSREGSPEAFF

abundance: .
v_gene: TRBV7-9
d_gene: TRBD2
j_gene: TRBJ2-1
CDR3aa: CASSSGLAGYNEQFF

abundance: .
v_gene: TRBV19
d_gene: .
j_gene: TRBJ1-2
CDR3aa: CASSVGSDYGYTF

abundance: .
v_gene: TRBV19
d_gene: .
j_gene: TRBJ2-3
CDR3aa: CASSRGSSTDTQYF

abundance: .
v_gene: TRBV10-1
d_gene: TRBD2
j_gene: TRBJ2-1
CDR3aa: CASSASGIYNEQFF

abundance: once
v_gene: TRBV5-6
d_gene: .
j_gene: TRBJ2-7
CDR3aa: CASSGTGPYEQYF

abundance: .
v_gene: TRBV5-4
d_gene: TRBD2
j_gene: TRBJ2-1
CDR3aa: CASRWGGRDNEQFF